The next 5 T cell receptor beta chains were all read from a single sample in a study of shared clonotypes between healthy human individuals. Method: immunoSEQ multiplex PCR; TCRdb's copy keeps in-frame clones and lacks some. Among under 750,000 clones listed, roughly 72% were seen once. The specimen was memory CD4+ T cells sorted from blood. Sample subset: CD45RA-negative fraction. All receptors come from a woman aged 30 to 39 in good health.

The chain uses TRBV7-6 and TRBJ1-4; D gene unclear. V was shortened by 0 bases and J by 5 bases, with 10 bases between the two germline ends. The germline V gene has CDR1 SGHVS and CDR2 FNYEAQ. The CDR3 is made up of 15 amino acids. The CDR3 nucleotides read TGTGCCAGCAGCTTAGCCAGGACTTACAATGAAAAACTGTTTTTT. Translated: CASSLARTYNEKLFF.

A single count supports this clone. The chain combines TRBV28 with TRBJ2-3; D not certain. CDR1 and CDR2 from the germline V gene are MDHEN and SYDVKM. The CDR3 extends over 13 amino acids. Trimming took 11 bases from V and 3 from J, leaving 15 bases between them. The CDR3 sequence is CAASGAETDTQYF. CDR3 nucleotide sequence: TGTGCCGCAAGTGGTGCCGAGACAGATACGCAGTATTTT.

This clone was found once. The gene calls are TRBV10-2 and TRBJ1-4, with 7 bases fitting TRBD1. The J segment lost 5 bases and the V segment lost 2 bases, leaving 8 bases of the junction unmatched. Germline lookup yields CDR1 WSHSY and CDR2 SAAADI. This CDR3 has 16 residues. CDR3: CASSEQRTGKNEKLFF. In DNA form, the CDR3 reads TGCGCCAGCAGTGAGCAGCGGACAGGCAAGAATGAAAAACTGTTTTTT.

J is TRBJ2-7 and V is TRBV28, with 7 bases matching TRBD2. This CDR3 has 13 amino acids. Germline-derived CDR1 and CDR2 are MDHEN and SYDVKM. V gave up 8 bases and J gave up 2 bases; unmatched junction bases: 6. The CDR3 reads CASWGEGTYEQYF. The CDR3 DNA follows: TGTGCCAGCTGGGGGGAGGGGACCTACGAGCAGTACTTC.

This clone showed up just once. The CDR3 DNA follows: TGTGCCAGGGACGAGCAGTACTTC. The encoded protein is CARDEQYF. The V gene is TRBV10-3, the J gene TRBJ2-5; no clear D gene. Judging by the DNA end, TRBJ2-7 fits better; the J call may be wrong. Germline CDR1 ENHRY, CDR2 SYGVKD. There are 8 residues in the CDR3.